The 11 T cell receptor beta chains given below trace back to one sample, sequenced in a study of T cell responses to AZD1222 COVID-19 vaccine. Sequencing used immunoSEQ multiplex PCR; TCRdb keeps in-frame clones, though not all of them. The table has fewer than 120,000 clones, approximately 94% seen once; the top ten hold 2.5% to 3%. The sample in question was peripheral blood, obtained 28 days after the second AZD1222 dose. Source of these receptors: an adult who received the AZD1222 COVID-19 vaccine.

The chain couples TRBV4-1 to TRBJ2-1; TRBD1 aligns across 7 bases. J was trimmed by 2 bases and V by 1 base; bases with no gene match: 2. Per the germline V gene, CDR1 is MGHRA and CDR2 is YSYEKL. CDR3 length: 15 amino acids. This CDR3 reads CASSQGTGTYNEQFF. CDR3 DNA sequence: TGCGCCAGCAGCCAAGGGACAGGAACCTACAATGAGCAGTTCTTC.

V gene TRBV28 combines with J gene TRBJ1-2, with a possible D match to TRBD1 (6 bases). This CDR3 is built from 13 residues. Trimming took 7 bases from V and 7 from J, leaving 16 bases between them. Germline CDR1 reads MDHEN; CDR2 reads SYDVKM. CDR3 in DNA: TGTGCCAGCACCTTGAACAGGGATGTTGGCTACACCTTC. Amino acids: CASTLNRDVGYTF.

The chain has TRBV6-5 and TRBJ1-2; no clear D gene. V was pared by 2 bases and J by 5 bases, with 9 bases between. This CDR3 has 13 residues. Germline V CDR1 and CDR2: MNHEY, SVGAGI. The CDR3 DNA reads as TGTGCCAGCAGTTACCGGGGATGGTATGGCTACACCTTC. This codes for CASSYRGWYGYTF.

As DNA, the CDR3 is TGTGCCAGCAGCAGCCAGAGGAATCAGCCCCAGCATTTT. Amino acid sequence: CASSSQRNQPQHF. The J gene is TRBJ1-5, the V gene TRBV7-9; D is undetermined. V gave up 5 bases and J gave up 4 bases, with 9 bases separating them. The CDR3 has 13 residues. Germline CDR1 SEHNR, CDR2 FQNEAQ (reference sequence).

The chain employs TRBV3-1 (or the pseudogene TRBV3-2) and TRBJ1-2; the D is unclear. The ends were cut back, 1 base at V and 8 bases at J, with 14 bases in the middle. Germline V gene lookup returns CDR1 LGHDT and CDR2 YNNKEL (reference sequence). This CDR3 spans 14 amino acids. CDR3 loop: CASSQGLGIEGYTF. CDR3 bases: TGTGCCAGCAGCCAAGGTTTAGGGATCGAGGGCTACACCTTC.

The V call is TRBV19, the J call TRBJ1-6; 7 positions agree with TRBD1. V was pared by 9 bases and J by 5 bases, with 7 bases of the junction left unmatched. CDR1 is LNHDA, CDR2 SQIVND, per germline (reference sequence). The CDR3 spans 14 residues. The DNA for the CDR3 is TGTGCCAGCCAGGGGGGGACAGATAATTCACCCCTCCACTTT. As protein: CASQGGTDNSPLHF.

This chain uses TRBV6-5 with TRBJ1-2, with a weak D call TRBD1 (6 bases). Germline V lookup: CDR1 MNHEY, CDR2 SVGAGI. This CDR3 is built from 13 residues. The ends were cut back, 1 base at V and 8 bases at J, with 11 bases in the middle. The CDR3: CASSYYKTGGYTF. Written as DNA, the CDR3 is TGTGCCAGCAGTTACTACAAGACAGGCGGCTACACCTTC.

CDR3 amino acids: CASSWGLWNTEAFF. As DNA, the CDR3 is TGTGCCAGTAGTTGGGGACTTTGGAACACTGAAGCTTTCTTT. This chain joins TRBV19 and TRBJ1-1, with D perhaps TRBD1 (5 bases). The V and J ends lost 5 bases and 1 base respectively, with 11 bases between them. The CDR3 loop spans 14 amino acids. The germline V gene has CDR1 LNHDA and CDR2 SQIVND (reference sequence).

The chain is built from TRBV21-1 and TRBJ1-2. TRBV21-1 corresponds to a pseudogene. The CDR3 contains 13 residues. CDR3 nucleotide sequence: TGTGCCAGCAGCAAACCCGGGCTCTATGGCTACACCTTC. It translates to CASSKPGLYGYTF.

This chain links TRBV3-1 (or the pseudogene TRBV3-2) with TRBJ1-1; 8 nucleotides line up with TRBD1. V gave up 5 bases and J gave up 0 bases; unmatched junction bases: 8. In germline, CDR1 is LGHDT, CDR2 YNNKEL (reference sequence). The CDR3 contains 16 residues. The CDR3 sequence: CASSFTDRAMNTEAFF. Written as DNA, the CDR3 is TGTGCCAGCAGCTTCACGGACAGGGCAATGAACACTGAAGCTTTCTTT.

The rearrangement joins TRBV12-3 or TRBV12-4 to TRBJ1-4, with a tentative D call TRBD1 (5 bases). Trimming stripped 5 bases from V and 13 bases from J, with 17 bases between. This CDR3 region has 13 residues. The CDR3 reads CASSPGTVGRLFF. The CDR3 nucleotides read TGTGCCAGCAGTCCAGGGACGGTAGGGAGACTGTTTTTT.